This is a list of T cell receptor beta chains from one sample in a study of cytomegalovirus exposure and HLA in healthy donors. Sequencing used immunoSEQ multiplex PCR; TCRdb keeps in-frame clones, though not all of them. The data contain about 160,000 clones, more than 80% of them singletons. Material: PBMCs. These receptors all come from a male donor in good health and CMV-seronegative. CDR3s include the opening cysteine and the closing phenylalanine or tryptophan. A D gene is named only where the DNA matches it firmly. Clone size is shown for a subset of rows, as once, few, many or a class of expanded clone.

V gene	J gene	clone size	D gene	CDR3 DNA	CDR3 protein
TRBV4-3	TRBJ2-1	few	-	TGCGCCAGCAGCCAGGCCCTTTTGACCTACAATGAGCAGTTCTTC	CASSQALLTYNEQFF
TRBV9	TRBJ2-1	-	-	TGTGCCAGCAGCGTAGAACGACTTCGGACGGGGGAGCAGTTCTTC	CASSVERLRTGEQFF
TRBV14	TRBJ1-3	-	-	TGTGCCAGCAGCCCGGACACTGGAAACACCATATATTTT	CASSPDTGNTIYF
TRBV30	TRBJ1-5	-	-	TGTGCCTGGAGCGGCGGGCTCTATCAGCCCCAGCATTTT	CAWSGGLYQPQHF
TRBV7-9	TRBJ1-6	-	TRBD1	TGTGCCAGCAGCTTCCAGGGACAGGGAGATTCACCCCTCCACTTT	CASSFQGQGDSPLHF
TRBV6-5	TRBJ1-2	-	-	TGTGCCAGCAGTTACTCGGGAGGGACCTTTTGGGGCTACCCCTTC	CASSYSGGTFWGYPF
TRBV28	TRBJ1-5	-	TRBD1	TGTGCCAGCAGTCTCAGGGGGGTTTACCAGCCCCAGCATTTT	CASSLRGVYQPQHF
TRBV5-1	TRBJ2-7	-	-	TGCGCCAGCAGCTTGGGTGGCGGAGAGCAGTACTTC	CASSLGGGEQYF
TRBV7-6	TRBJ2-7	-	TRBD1	TGTGCCAGCAGCTTAGTTGCACAGGGGACCCACGAGCAGTACTTC	CASSLVAQGTHEQYF
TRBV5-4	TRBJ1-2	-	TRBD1	TGTGCCAGCAGCTTGGAGGCGGAGGGGGCGGGTGGCTACACCTTC	CASSLEAEGAGGYTF
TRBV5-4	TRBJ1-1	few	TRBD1	TGTGCCAGCAGCGGGACAGGGACAGTGAACACTGAAGCTTTCTTT	CASSGTGTVNTEAFF
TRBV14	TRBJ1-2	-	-	TGTGCCAGCAGCTACCGATACACGGAGGGCTACACCTTC	CASSYRYTEGYTF
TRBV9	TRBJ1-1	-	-	TGTGCCAGCAGCGTGGGAGGGAGGGAGGGGACTGAAGCTTTCTTT	CASSVGGREGTEAFF
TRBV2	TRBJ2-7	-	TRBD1	TGTGCCAGCAGTGGCCGCCCGGGACAGGGGGCTCCCGAGCAGTACTTC	CASSGRPGQGAPEQYF
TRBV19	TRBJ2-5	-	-	TGTGCCAGTAGTATGGTGGAATCGGCGGGAAATCTGGGGACCCAGTACTTC	CASSMVESAGNLGTQYF
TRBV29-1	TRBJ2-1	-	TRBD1	TGCAGCGTTGTTGTGGGACAGGGGAATGAGCAGTTCTTC	CSVVVGQGNEQFF
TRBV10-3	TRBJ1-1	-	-	TGTGCCATCAGTGATAGTCAAGTACCCAGACAGTCGATGAACACTGAAGCTTTCTTT	CAISDSQVPRQSMNTEAFF
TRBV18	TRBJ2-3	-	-	TGTGCCAGCTCACCACTTAGGCAGGCTCCTGTCCCCACAGATACGCAGTATTTT	CASSPLRQAPVPTDTQYF
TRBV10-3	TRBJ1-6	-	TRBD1	TGTGCCATCAGGGGACAGCTTGTTTATAATTCACCCCTCCACTTT	CAIRGQLVYNSPLHF
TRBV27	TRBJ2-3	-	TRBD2	TGTGCCAGCAGTTTCTGGACTAGCGGGGGTACAGATACGCAGTATTTT	CASSFWTSGGTDTQYF
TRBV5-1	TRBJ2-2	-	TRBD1	TGCGCCAGCAGCTTGGGGACAGGGAGACACGGGGAGCTGTTTTTT	CASSLGTGRHGELFF
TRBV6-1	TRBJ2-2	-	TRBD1	TGTGCCAGCAGTGGAACAGGGGTACAGAACACCGGGGAGCTGTTTTTT	CASSGTGVQNTGELFF
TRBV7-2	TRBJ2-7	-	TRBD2	TGTGCCAGCAGCTTAGCGGGAGGGAGCGAGCAGTACTTC	CASSLAGGSEQYF
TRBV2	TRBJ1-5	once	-	TGTGCCAGCAGTGCCTTTCTAGGCAGGGCGAAACAGCCCCAGCATTTT	CASSAFLGRAKQPQHF
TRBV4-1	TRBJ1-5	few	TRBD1	TGCGCCAGCAGCCTAGGACCGGGACAGCACAATCAGCCCCAGCATTTT	CASSLGPGQHNQPQHF
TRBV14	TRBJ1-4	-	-	TGTGCCAGCAGCCAGATTACAGGCGCAGAAAAACTGTTTTTT	CASSQITGAEKLFF
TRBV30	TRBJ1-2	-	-	TGTGCCTGGGAAGGGGGGGGCGGCTACACCTTC	CAWEGGGGYTF
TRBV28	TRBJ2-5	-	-	TGTGCCAGCGAGGAGCAGGGGGGCAGCCAAGAGACCCAGTACTTC	CASEEQGGSQETQYF
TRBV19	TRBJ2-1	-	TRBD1	TGTGCCAGTAGTATAGAACGGACAGGGCGGAATGAGCAGTTCTTC	CASSIERTGRNEQFF
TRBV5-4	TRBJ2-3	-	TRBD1	TGTGCCAGCAGCGCGGACAGGCGCACAGATACGCAGTATTTT	CASSADRRTDTQYF
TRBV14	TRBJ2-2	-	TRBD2	TGTGCCAGCAGCCCCAATGGACTAGCGGGATGGACCGGGGAGCTGTTTTTT	CASSPNGLAGWTGELFF
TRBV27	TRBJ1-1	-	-	TGCGCCAGCAGTGAGCGAGGGCCCACTGAAGCTTTCTTT	CASSERGPTEAFF
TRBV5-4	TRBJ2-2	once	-	TGTGCCAGCAGCTTGGGGGGCTCAGGGGCGCGGGAGCTGTTTTTT	CASSLGGSGARELFF
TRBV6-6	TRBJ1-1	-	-	TGTGCCAGCAGTTACGTGGGAGAGGAAGCTTTCTTT	CASSYVGEEAFF
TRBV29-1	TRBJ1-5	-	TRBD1	TGCAGCGTCCGCGGACAGGGAGATCAGCCCCAGCATTTT	CSVRGQGDQPQHF
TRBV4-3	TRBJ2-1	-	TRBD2	TGCGCCAGCAGCCAAGAGACTGTGTCCGGGACTAGCAATGAGCAGTTCTTC	CASSQETVSGTSNEQFF
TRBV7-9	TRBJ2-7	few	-	TGTGCCAGCAGCTTAGCAGGGGTAGGGCACGAGCAGTACTTC	CASSLAGVGHEQYF
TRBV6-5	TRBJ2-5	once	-	TGTGCCAGCAGTTACTCCAGGGAGACCCAGTACTTC	CASSYSRETQYF
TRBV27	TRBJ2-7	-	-	TGTGCCAGCAGTCCCCAGGTTATGCTCTCCTACGAGCAGTACTTC	CASSPQVMLSYEQYF
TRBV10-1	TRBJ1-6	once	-	TGCGCCAGAAGCCCCAACTATAATTCACCCCTCCACTTT	CARSPNYNSPLHF
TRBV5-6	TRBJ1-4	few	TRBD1	TGTGCCAGCAGCTTGAACGCCGGGACAGGGGTTGAAAAACTGTTTTTT	CASSLNAGTGVEKLFF
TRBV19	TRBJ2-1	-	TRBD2	TGTGCCAGTAGTATATCCGGGACTAGCGGGAGAAATGAGCAGTTCTTC	CASSISGTSGRNEQFF
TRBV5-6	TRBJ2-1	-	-	TGTGCCAGCAGCTCCGGGACTGACTCCTACAATGAGCAGTTCTTC	CASSSGTDSYNEQFF
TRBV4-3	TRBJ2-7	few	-	TGCGCCAGCAGCCAAGTGAACGGGGTCGAGCAGTACTTC	CASSQVNGVEQYF
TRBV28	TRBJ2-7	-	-	TGTGCCAGCAGTTTCCTTACACCCCACGAGCAGTACTTC	CASSFLTPHEQYF
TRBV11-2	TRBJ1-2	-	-	TGTGCCAGCAGCTTGACACAGACTAACTATGGCTACACCTTC	CASSLTQTNYGYTF
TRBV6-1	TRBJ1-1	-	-	TGTGCCAGCAGCGAGGACAGGAACACTGAAGCTTTCTTT	CASSEDRNTEAFF
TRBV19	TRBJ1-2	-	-	TGTGCCAGTAGAAGGATTTTGGCCGGAGCAGTCTATGGCTACACCTTC	CASRRILAGAVYGYTF